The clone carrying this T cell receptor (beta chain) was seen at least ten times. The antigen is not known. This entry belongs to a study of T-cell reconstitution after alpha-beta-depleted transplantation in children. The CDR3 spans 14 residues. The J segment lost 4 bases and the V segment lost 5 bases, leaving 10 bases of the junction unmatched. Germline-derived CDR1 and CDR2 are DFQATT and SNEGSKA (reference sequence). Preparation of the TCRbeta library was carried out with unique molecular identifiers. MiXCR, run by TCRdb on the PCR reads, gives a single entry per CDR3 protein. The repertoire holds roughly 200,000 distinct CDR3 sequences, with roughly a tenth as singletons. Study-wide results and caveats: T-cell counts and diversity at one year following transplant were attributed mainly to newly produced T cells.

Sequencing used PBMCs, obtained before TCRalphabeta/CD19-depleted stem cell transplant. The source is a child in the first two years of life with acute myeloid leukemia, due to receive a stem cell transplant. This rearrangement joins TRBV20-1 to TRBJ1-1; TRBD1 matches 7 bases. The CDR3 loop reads CSALKTQGGTEAFF. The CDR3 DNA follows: TGCAGTGCTCTCAAAACCCAGGGGGGCACTGAAGCTTTCTTT.